Detailed here is one TCR beta chain. This sample was taken from a study of blood T cell repertoires in COVID-19. In the study overall: The study drew acute and convalescent COVID-19 samples from the United States, Italy and Spain. Nucleic acid was either cDNA or gDNA, and it came from T cells, B-cell-depleted T cells, or PBMCs.

In the original analysis: Estimates of nucleated cell counts were drawn from the amplification of reference gene primers. The protocol was immunoSEQ multiplex PCR, while the TCRdb copy is restricted to in-frame clones and leaves out a portion. The V and J calls and clone size are taken from that table; D and trimming were inferred from the DNA. The sample lists 200,000 to 300,000 clones; about 87% were seen once. The CDR3 sequence is 14 residues long. V was clipped by 0 bases and J by 4 bases, with 9 bases between them. Germline CDR1 MNHNY, CDR2 SVGAGI (reference sequence). The clonotype was recovered from a woman in her 40s with acute or convalescent COVID-19. V usage is TRBV6-6 and J usage is TRBJ1-2, with D tentatively TRBD1 (5 bases). Sequences were obtained from peripheral blood. This CDR3 reads CASSYSGGSYGYTF. DNA of the CDR3: TGTGCCAGCAGTTACTCCGGGGGGTCCTATGGCTACACCTTC.